These T cell receptor beta chains were read from a single sample in a study of technical replicates of blood from four donors. Data came from immunoSEQ multiplex PCR; TCRdb stores just in-frame clones and leaves some out. The repertoire holds about 85,000 clones, with around 94% as singletons. Sequencing was performed on T cells isolated from PBMCs. Source of these receptors: a human donor in good health. CDR3s include the opening cysteine and the closing phenylalanine or tryptophan. A D gene is named only where the DNA matches it firmly. Where a row states a size, it is once, few, many or the class of an expanded clone; other rows omit it.

V: TRBV7-7
J: TRBJ2-7
size: .
D: .
CDR3: CASSEEWGLEQYF
DNA: TGTGCCAGCAGTGAGGAGTGGGGGCTAGAGCAGTACTTC

V: TRBV30
J: TRBJ2-3
size: .
D: TRBD2
CDR3: CAWDLAGVTDTQYF
DNA: TGTGCCTGGGATCTAGCGGGAGTTACAGATACGCAGTATTTT

V: TRBV28
J: TRBJ2-5
size: .
D: .
CDR3: CASSLRAGLGSEETQYF
DNA: TGTGCCAGCAGTTTACGGGCGGGACTGGGGTCGGAGGAGACCCAGTACTTC

V: TRBV5-5
J: TRBJ1-5
size: .
D: TRBD1
CDR3: CASSAGQYSNQPQHF
DNA: TGTGCCAGCAGCGCGGGACAGTATAGCAATCAGCCCCAGCATTTT

V: TRBV7-2
J: TRBJ2-2
size: .
D: .
CDR3: CASSLQGNTGELFF
DNA: TGTGCCAGCAGCTTACAGGGGAACACCGGGGAGCTGTTTTTT

V: TRBV4-1
J: TRBJ2-7
size: .
D: TRBD2
CDR3: CASSQLRTSGYEQYF
DNA: TGCGCCAGCAGCCAGTTGAGGACTAGCGGCTACGAGCAGTACTTC

V: TRBV28
J: TRBJ2-6
size: once
D: .
CDR3: CASSIKYGSGANVLTF
DNA: TGTGCCAGCAGCATAAAGTACGGCTCTGGGGCCAACGTCCTGACTTTC

V: TRBV9
J: TRBJ1-5
size: .
D: .
CDR3: CASSVAGDQPQHF
DNA: TGTGCCAGCAGCGTAGCAGGGGACCAGCCCCAGCATTTT

V: TRBV29-1
J: TRBJ2-1
size: .
D: TRBD2
CDR3: CSVCSGRYNEQFF
DNA: TGCAGCGTTTGTAGCGGGAGGTACAATGAGCAGTTCTTC

V: TRBV6-4
J: TRBJ2-3
size: .
D: .
CDR3: CASSAFYSTDTQYF
DNA: TGTGCCAGCAGTGCCTTCTACAGCACAGATACGCAGTATTTT

V: TRBV5-8
J: TRBJ2-1
size: few
D: TRBD1
CDR3: CASSFRRQGVRNEQFF
DNA: TGTGCCAGCAGCTTCCGCCGACAGGGGGTTAGGAATGAGCAGTTCTTC

V: TRBV14
J: TRBJ2-1
size: .
D: TRBD1
CDR3: CASSQIGQGNNEQFF
DNA: TGTGCCAGCAGCCAGATCGGACAGGGCAACAATGAGCAGTTCTTC

V: TRBV10-3
J: TRBJ2-7
size: .
D: .
CDR3: CAISEWGPHEQYF
DNA: TGTGCCATCAGTGAGTGGGGGCCTCACGAGCAGTACTTC

V: TRBV7-9
J: TRBJ2-7
size: .
D: .
CDR3: CASTSPGGLEQYF
DNA: TGTGCCAGCACTTCTCCTGGGGGCCTCGAGCAGTACTTC

V: TRBV6-6
J: TRBJ2-1
size: few
D: .
CDR3: CASNRGSKGEQFF
DNA: TGTGCCAGCAATCGGGGGAGCAAGGGTGAGCAGTTCTTC

V: TRBV27
J: TRBJ2-6
size: .
D: TRBD1
CDR3: CASSRQGPGGANVLTF
DNA: TGTGCCAGCAGTAGACAGGGACCCGGGGGGGCCAACGTCCTGACTTTC

V: TRBV6-5
J: TRBJ2-1
size: .
D: .
CDR3: CASSYGGIEQFF
DNA: TGTGCCAGCAGTTACGGAGGGATCGAGCAGTTCTTC

V: TRBV4-1
J: TRBJ2-5
size: .
D: .
CDR3: CASSQGRSPYSRETQYF
DNA: TGCGCCAGCAGCCAAGGAAGGAGTCCCTACTCGAGGGAGACCCAGTACTTC

V: TRBV5-5
J: TRBJ1-1
size: .
D: .
CDR3: CASTLSFTEAFF
DNA: TGTGCCAGCACCCTCTCGTTCACTGAAGCTTTCTTT

V: TRBV5-1
J: TRBJ1-5
size: .
D: .
CDR3: CASSPTGQNQPQHF
DNA: TGCGCCAGCAGCCCCACGGGACAAAATCAGCCCCAGCATTTT

V: TRBV30
J: TRBJ2-2
size: .
D: .
CDR3: CAWSLGGELFF
DNA: TGTGCCTGGAGTCTCGGCGGGGAGCTGTTTTTT

V: TRBV28
J: TRBJ1-1
size: .
D: .
CDR3: CASSLTEEGTEAFF
DNA: TGTGCCAGCAGTTTGACAGAGGAAGGCACTGAAGCTTTCTTT

V: TRBV7-6
J: TRBJ2-1
size: .
D: TRBD2
CDR3: CASSPHRGLADNEQFF
DNA: TGTGCCAGCAGCCCACACCGAGGACTAGCGGACAATGAGCAGTTCTTC

V: TRBV11-2
J: TRBJ2-5
size: .
D: TRBD2
CDR3: CASSLVPGTSGVWGETQYF
DNA: TGTGCCAGCAGCTTAGTCCCCGGGACTAGCGGGGTCTGGGGGGAGACCCAGTACTTC

V: TRBV7-2
J: TRBJ1-5
size: .
D: .
CDR3: CASSLLYSNQPQHF
DNA: TGTGCCAGCAGCTTACTTTATAGCAATCAGCCCCAGCATTTT

V: TRBV7-6
J: TRBJ2-5
size: .
D: .
CDR3: CASSQSSQGLQETQYF
DNA: TGTGCCAGCAGCCAGTCCTCACAGGGCCTCCAAGAGACCCAGTACTTC

V: TRBV21-1
J: TRBJ1-5
size: .
D: .
CDR3: CASSPGAGGFNQPQHF
DNA: TGTGCCAGCAGTCCGGGCGCGGGTGGATTCAATCAGCCCCAGCATTTT

V: TRBV5-1
J: TRBJ1-5
size: .
D: .
CDR3: CASSSSGGGGQPQHF
DNA: TGCGCCAGCAGCTCCTCGGGGGGCGGAGGGCAGCCCCAGCATTTT

V: TRBV19
J: TRBJ1-3
size: .
D: .
CDR3: CASSMSGNSGNTIYF
DNA: TGTGCCAGTAGCATGAGCGGCAACTCTGGAAACACCATATATTTT

V: TRBV27
J: TRBJ2-7
size: .
D: TRBD2
CDR3: CASSFGGGTTLHEQYF
DNA: TGTGCCAGCAGTTTTGGAGGCGGGACTACCCTCCACGAGCAGTACTTC

V: TRBV7-9
J: TRBJ1-4
size: .
D: .
CDR3: CASTGVTNEKLFF
DNA: TGTGCCAGCACGGGAGTCACTAATGAAAAACTGTTTTTT

V: TRBV19
J: TRBJ1-2
size: .
D: .
CDR3: CASSPGQHYGYTF
DNA: TGTGCCAGTAGTCCCGGACAACACTATGGCTACACCTTC

V: TRBV28
J: TRBJ1-5
size: .
D: TRBD1
CDR3: CASRQTGISQPQHF
DNA: TGTGCCAGCCGACAGACAGGGATAAGTCAGCCCCAGCATTTT

V: TRBV4-2
J: TRBJ1-3
size: .
D: .
CDR3: CASSQDGGGTGNTIYF
DNA: TGTGCCAGCAGCCAAGATGGCGGAGGGACTGGAAACACCATATATTTT

V: TRBV19
J: TRBJ2-3
size: .
D: .
CDR3: CASSIVVSVATDTQYF
DNA: TGTGCCAGTAGTATAGTTGTCTCCGTAGCCACAGATACGCAGTATTTT

V: TRBV4-3
J: TRBJ1-1
size: .
D: .
CDR3: CASSPTGKEEAFF
DNA: TGCGCCAGCAGCCCAACCGGAAAGGAGGAAGCTTTCTTT

V: TRBV4-1
J: TRBJ2-5
size: .
D: TRBD2
CDR3: CASSQAPTSGRKETQYF
DNA: TGCGCCAGCAGCCAAGCGCCGACTAGCGGGAGAAAAGAGACCCAGTACTTC

V: TRBV5-4
J: TRBJ2-1
size: .
D: .
CDR3: CASSSSGSYNEQFF
DNA: TGTGCCAGCAGCTCCAGCGGCTCCTACAATGAGCAGTTCTTC

V: TRBV9
J: TRBJ2-3
size: once
D: TRBD2
CDR3: CASSAPAGGPSDTQYF
DNA: TGTGCCAGCAGCGCCCCAGCGGGAGGGCCCTCAGATACGCAGTATTTT

V: TRBV10-3
J: TRBJ2-7
size: .
D: TRBD1
CDR3: CAIRDREAYEQYF
DNA: TGTGCCATCAGGGACAGGGAAGCCTACGAGCAGTACTTC

V: TRBV5-1
J: TRBJ2-7
size: .
D: .
CDR3: CASSYSYEQYF
DNA: TGCGCCAGCAGCTACAGCTACGAGCAGTACTTC

V: TRBV6-1
J: TRBJ2-7
size: .
D: .
CDR3: CASCVGLQSEQYF
DNA: TGTGCCAGCTGCGTAGGACTACAATCCGAGCAGTACTTC

V: TRBV9
J: TRBJ2-1
size: .
D: TRBD2
CDR3: CASSVGRLGTSGRTEQFF
DNA: TGTGCCAGCAGCGTAGGACGTCTAGGGACTAGCGGGAGAACTGAGCAGTTCTTC

V: TRBV29-1
J: TRBJ2-3
size: .
D: TRBD1
CDR3: CSAQGSSTDTQYF
DNA: TGCAGCGCACAGGGGTCTTCCACAGATACGCAGTATTTT

V: TRBV5-1
J: TRBJ2-7
size: .
D: .
CDR3: CASRRDLYEQYF
DNA: TGCGCCAGCAGACGAGATCTCTACGAGCAGTACTTC

V: TRBV2
J: TRBJ2-7
size: .
D: .
CDR3: CASTGGDTSYEQYF
DNA: TGTGCCAGCACAGGTGGGGACACCTCCTACGAGCAGTACTTC

V: TRBV19
J: TRBJ1-2
size: .
D: .
CDR3: CASSIDPKINYGYTF
DNA: TGTGCCAGTAGTATAGATCCTAAGATTAACTATGGCTACACCTTC

V: TRBV7-9
J: TRBJ1-1
size: .
D: TRBD1
CDR3: CASSRDRVAEAFF
DNA: TGTGCCAGCAGCCGAGACAGGGTGGCTGAAGCTTTCTTT

V: TRBV6-1
J: TRBJ2-3
size: .
D: .
CDR3: CASSEGPGTDTQYF
DNA: TGTGCCAGCAGTGAAGGGCCGGGGACAGATACGCAGTATTTT

V: TRBV6-1
J: TRBJ2-3
size: .
D: TRBD1
CDR3: CASSIGTGVTDTQYF
DNA: TGTGCCAGCAGTATTGGGACAGGGGTTACAGATACGCAGTATTTT

V: TRBV5-1
J: TRBJ2-1
size: .
D: .
CDR3: CASSLGGVGSEQFF
DNA: TGCGCCAGCAGCTTGGGCGGAGTTGGGAGTGAGCAGTTCTTC

V: TRBV7-9
J: TRBJ1-4
size: once
D: .
CDR3: CASSFHGVNEKLFF
DNA: TGTGCCAGCAGCTTTCACGGGGTTAATGAAAAACTGTTTTTT

V: TRBV19
J: TRBJ1-2
size: .
D: TRBD1
CDR3: CASSMGTGEYGYTF
DNA: TGTGCCAGTAGTATGGGGACAGGCGAATATGGCTACACCTTC